A selection of T cell receptor beta chains follows, all from one sample in a study of OX40 agonist ivuxolimab in advanced cancers. Data came from immunoSEQ multiplex PCR; TCRdb stores just in-frame clones and leaves some out. The data contain fewer than 85,000 clones, around nine tenths of them singletons. Material: CD4+ or CD8+ T cells sorted from blood, obtained in a trial of the OX40 agonist ivuxolimab. These receptors all stem from an adult with an advanced solid tumor such as melanoma, head and neck, liver or kidney cancer. The CDR3 runs from the conserved cysteine through the conserved F or W. The D gene is left open where the match is weak. Only part of the rows carry a size: once, few, many, or a class if the clone is expanded.

>-|TRBJ1-2|TRBV27|-
TGTGCCAGCAGTTTAAGCGGGGGTAACTATGGCTACACCTTC
CASSLSGGNYGYTF
>-|TRBJ1-5|TRBV5-6|-
TGTGCCAGCGCAAGGCAGGCTTCTGGCAATCAGCCCCAGCATTTT
CASARQASGNQPQHF
>TRBD1|TRBJ1-3|TRBV10-3|once
TGTGCCATCACAAATAGGGACAGTTCTGGAAACACCATATATTTT
CAITNRDSSGNTIYF
>-|TRBJ1-2|TRBV21-1|once
TGTGCCAGCAGCAAATTCGTGGTGGATGGCTACACCTTC
CASSKFVVDGYTF
>-|TRBJ2-7|TRBV28|-
TGTGCCAGCAGTTCCCCGGGGCCCTACGAGCAGTACTTC
CASSSPGPYEQYF
>-|TRBJ2-1|TRBV7-2|-
TGTGCCAGCAGCTCGCGACGGGGGGCTAACGTGGTACGTGATGAGCAGTTCTTC
CASSSRRGANVVRDEQFF
>-|TRBJ1-1|TRBV5-1|-
TGCGCCAGCAGCTCGCAGGGGCGGGGGGACACTGAAGCTTTCTTT
CASSSQGRGDTEAFF
>TRBD2|TRBJ2-3|TRBV5-1|-
TGCGCCAGCAGCTTTCCTAGCGGGAGTGAAGATACGCAGTATTTT
CASSFPSGSEDTQYF
>-|TRBJ1-4|TRBV28|-
TGTGCCAGCGTCTCCCCGGGCAGGGCTAATGAAAAACTGTTTTTT
CASVSPGRANEKLFF
>-|TRBJ2-2|TRBV19|-
TGTGCCAGTAGTATTAGACTCCCGAACACCGGGGAGCTGTTTTTT
CASSIRLPNTGELFF
>-|TRBJ2-7|TRBV7-2|few
TGTGCCAGCAGCCGGCTTTACGAGCAGTACTTC
CASSRLYEQYF
>TRBD1|TRBJ2-7|TRBV5-4|-
TGTGCCAGCAGCTTGACAGGGGCCCGATACGAGCAGTACTTC
CASSLTGARYEQYF
>-|TRBJ1-1|TRBV5-1|-
TGCGCCAGCAGCTTGGTGACAGCAATGAACACTGAAGCTTTCTTT
CASSLVTAMNTEAFF
>-|TRBJ1-1|TRBV19|-
TGTGCCAGTAGGTTAGGTACCGGGATGGTGAACACTGAAGCTTTCTTT
CASRLGTGMVNTEAFF
>-|TRBJ1-5|TRBV7-2|-
TGTGCCAGCAGCTTAGAGCCGACAGCTGGGCTAGGCAATCAGCCCCAGCATTTT
CASSLEPTAGLGNQPQHF
>-|TRBJ1-2|TRBV6-1|-
TGTGCCAGCAGTGAGTCAACAACAGGGCCAGGAGGCTACACCTTC
CASSESTTGPGGYTF
>-|TRBJ2-3|TRBV5-1|-
TGCGCCAGCAGTTCGTCTAGCACAGATACGCAGTATTTT
CASSSSSTDTQYF
>-|TRBJ2-1|TRBV6-5|-
TGTGCCAGCAGCACTGACGCCCCCAAGGGTGATGAGCAGTTCTTC
CASSTDAPKGDEQFF
>-|TRBJ2-7|TRBV21-1|once
TGTGCCAGCAGCACCCAGTGCTACGAGCAGTACTTC
CASSTQCYEQYF
>-|TRBJ2-5|TRBV5-1|-
TGCGCCAGCAGCTCTGACGTGGAGACATCACAAGAGACCCAGTACTTC
CASSSDVETSQETQYF
>-|TRBJ1-5|TRBV5-1|-
TGCGCCAGCAGCTTGGCCGGGCAGGGGAGTCAGCCCCAGCATTTT
CASSLAGQGSQPQHF
>-|TRBJ2-5|TRBV5-1|-
TGCGCCAGCAGCTTGGAAAGCTTGGGAGAGACCCAGTACTTC
CASSLESLGETQYF
>TRBD2|TRBJ2-3|TRBV27|once
TGTGCCAGCAGTTTATCTCGCGGGAGGGCCGCAGATACGCAGTATTTT
CASSLSRGRAADTQYF
>-|TRBJ1-5|TRBV7-2|-
TGTGCCAGCAGCTTGATGGGTGGAGAACAGCCCCAGCATTTT
CASSLMGGEQPQHF
>-|TRBJ1-6|TRBV14|once
TGTGCCAGCAGCCCCGGAGGGAATTCACCCCTCCACTTT
CASSPGGNSPLHF
>-|TRBJ1-2|TRBV19|-
TGTGCCAGTAGCCCAGGGAGAAACTATGGCTACACCTTC
CASSPGRNYGYTF
>TRBD1|TRBJ2-2|TRBV6-5|-
TGTGCCAGCCGGGACAGGCAGAACACCGGGGAGCTGTTTTTT
CASRDRQNTGELFF
>TRBD1|TRBJ1-2|TRBV28|-
TGTGCCAGCAGTGAAACCGCCCGGGCAGGGGGTCTTGGCTACACCTTC
CASSETARAGGLGYTF
>-|TRBJ2-5|TRBV18|once
TGTGCCAGCTCACCTGCGACAGTTCAAGAGACCCAGTACTTC
CASSPATVQETQYF
>-|TRBJ2-5|TRBV18|-
TGTGCCAGCTCACCGAATCAACCATCAGCCGAAGAGACCCAGTACTTC
CASSPNQPSAEETQYF
>-|TRBJ1-1|TRBV7-2|-
TGTGCCAGCACCCCGGTGTCGGTCAGCTCGAACACTGAAGCTTTCTTT
CASTPVSVSSNTEAFF
>TRBD2|TRBJ2-3|TRBV7-9|-
TGTGCCGGGAGGGCCGAATGGGCGCAGTATTTT
CAGRAEWAQYF
>TRBD2|TRBJ2-2|TRBV19|-
TGTGCCAGTACCTTAGGATTAGCGGGAGGAGGCACCGGGGAGCTGTTTTTT
CASTLGLAGGGTGELFF
>-|TRBJ1-6|TRBV28|-
TGTGCCAGCAGTTTAGGGCAGAATAATTCACCCCTCCACTTT
CASSLGQNNSPLHF
>-|TRBJ1-4|TRBV21-1|once
TGTGCCAGCAGAGCCCCTACGCGTCCAAGCGAAAAACTGTTTTTT
CASRAPTRPSEKLFF
>-|TRBJ2-5|TRBV6-1|-
TGTGCCAGCAGACATAGCGGCCCCCTAGAGACCCAGTACTTC
CASRHSGPLETQYF
>TRBD1|TRBJ2-7|TRBV6-1|-
TGTGCCAGCAGTGATCGACAGGGGGTGCAAGAGCAGTACTTC
CASSDRQGVQEQYF
>-|TRBJ2-7|TRBV7-9|-
TGTGCCAGCAGCTTAGGAGGGCTAGAGCAGTACTTC
CASSLGGLEQYF
>-|TRBJ1-1|TRBV6-1|-
TGTGCCAGCTCACGGGGATTTGAGATCACTGAAGCTTTCTTT
CASSRGFEITEAFF
>-|TRBJ1-4|TRBV25-1|-
TGTGCCAGCAGTGTCGGACAAATACTGTTTTTT
CASSVGQILFF
>-|TRBJ1-1|TRBV5-1|-
TGCGCCAGCAGCTTGGTGGCGGACACTGAAGCTTTCTTT
CASSLVADTEAFF
>TRBD1|TRBJ2-3|TRBV7-2|once
TGTGCCAGCAGCGAACAGGGGTTGGGGCAGTATTTT
CASSEQGLGQYF